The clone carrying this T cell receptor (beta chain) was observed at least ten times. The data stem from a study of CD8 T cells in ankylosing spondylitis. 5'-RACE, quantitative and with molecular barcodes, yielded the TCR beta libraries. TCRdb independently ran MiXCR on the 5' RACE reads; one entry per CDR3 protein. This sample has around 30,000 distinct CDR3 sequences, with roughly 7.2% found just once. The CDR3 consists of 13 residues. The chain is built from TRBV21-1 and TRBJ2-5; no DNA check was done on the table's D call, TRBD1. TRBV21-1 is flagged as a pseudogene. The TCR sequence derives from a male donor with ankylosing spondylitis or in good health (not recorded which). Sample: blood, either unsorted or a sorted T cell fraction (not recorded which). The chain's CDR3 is CASICQARGTQYF. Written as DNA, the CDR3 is TGTGCCAGCATCTGCCAGGCGCGGGGGACCCAGTACTTC.